Listed here are 30 T cell receptor beta chains from one sample, sequenced in a study of cytomegalovirus exposure and HLA in healthy donors. The PCR ran on 60 Vbeta and 13 Jbeta primers. Some clones are missing from TCRdb's copy, which holds only in-frame ones; the method was immunoSEQ multiplex PCR. The sample consists of over 150,000 clones, 65% to 85% of them appearing once. The sample was PBMCs. The receptors were gathered from a woman younger than 45 in good health and CMV-seropositive.

This clone was counted a few times. This chain uses TRBV6-6 with TRBJ2-1; maybe TRBD2 (5 bases). The CDR3 length is 14 residues. Germline CDR1 is MNHNY and CDR2 is SVGAGI (reference sequence). Trimming removed 0 bases from V and 8 bases from J, with 11 bases in between. CDR3 loop: CASSYSRAGHEQFF. The CDR3 DNA follows: TGTGCCAGCAGTTACTCGAGGGCTGGCCATGAGCAGTTCTTC.

The chain joins TRBV4-3 to TRBJ2-7; TRBD2 is a possible D gene (6 bases). Trimming removed 3 bases from V and 2 bases from J, with 14 bases in between. CDR1 LGHNA and CDR2 YSLEER come from the germline V gene. There are 15 residues in the CDR3. The CDR3 bases are TGCGCCAGCAGCCAGGATGGAGGGTCCCCCTACGAGCAGTACTTC. It yields the protein CASSQDGGSPYEQYF.

V gene TRBV29-1 combines with J gene TRBJ2-1; the D is unclear. This CDR3 has 11 amino acids. With 7 bases removed from V and 7 bases from J, the gap between germline ends came to 11 bases. Germline V gene data show CDR1 as SQVTM and CDR2 as ANQGSEA. Written as DNA, the CDR3 is TGCAGCGCGTGGTTCGCGAATGAGCAGTTCTTC. This sequence encodes CSAWFANEQFF.

CDR3 sequence reads: CASSFLDRLQETQYF. The CDR3 DNA is TGTGCCAGCAGCTTCTTGGACAGGCTCCAAGAGACCCAGTACTTC. This rearrangement joins TRBV5-6 to TRBJ2-5; 7 positions agree with TRBD1. J gave up 1 base and V 2 bases, and 5 bases lay outside the gene matches. This CDR3 is built from 15 residues. The germline CDR1 and CDR2 sequences are SGHDT and YYEEEE.

The J gene is TRBJ1-1, the V gene TRBV5-1, with D possibly matching TRBD1 (6 bases). The V and J ends lost 4 bases and 4 bases respectively, with 14 bases between them. The germline gives CDR1 SGHRS, CDR2 YFSETQ. The CDR3 runs 14 residues. The CDR3 bases are TGCGCCAGCAGCGGCGGGGGGCAGGGCACTGAAGCTTTCTTT. Protein product: CASSGGGQGTEAFF.

The chain uses TRBV9 and TRBJ2-3; 7 nucleotides line up with TRBD1. The length of the CDR3 is 14 residues. CDR1 SGDLS and CDR2 YYNGEE come from the germline V gene. With V trimmed by 3 bases and J by 2 bases, 3 bases remained unmatched. The CDR3 sequence is CASSATGFTDTQYF. CDR3 nucleotide sequence: TGTGCCAGCAGCGCGACAGGGTTCACAGATACGCAGTATTTT.

The chain has TRBV5-1 and TRBJ1-6, with TRBD1 identical over 7 bases. This CDR3 is 16 amino acids long. The V and J ends lost 4 bases and 6 bases, in that order; junction bases with no gene match: 10. From germline, CDR1 is SGHRS and CDR2 YFSETQ. The CDR3 reads CASSPWNRGVNSPLHF. The CDR3 region has the DNA TGCGCCAGCAGCCCGTGGAACAGGGGAGTTAATTCACCCCTCCACTTT.

The chain employs TRBV7-9 and TRBJ2-7, with 7 bases lining up with TRBD2. With 1 base clipped from V and 5 bases from J, the junction kept 11 bases outside the gene matches. There are 16 residues in the CDR3. From germline, CDR1 is SEHNR and CDR2 FQNEAQ (reference sequence). CDR3 protein: CASSLVGGGEFHEQYF. CDR3 bases: TGTGCCAGCAGCTTAGTGGGGGGAGGGGAGTTCCACGAGCAGTACTTC.

V usage is TRBV30 and J usage is TRBJ1-6; 8 nucleotides align to TRBD1. The V and J ends lost 2 bases and 9 bases, in that order; junction bases with no gene match: 6. Germline CDR1 reads GTSNPN; CDR2 reads SVGIG (reference sequence). The CDR3 covers 14 residues. CDR3 sequence reads: CAWSHQGASSPLHF. Written as DNA, the CDR3 is TGTGCCTGGAGTCATCAGGGGGCCAGTTCACCCCTCCACTTT.

The sample holds a few counts of this clone. This chain links TRBV29-1 with TRBJ2-7, with 7 nucleotides matching TRBD1. Per germline, CDR1 SQVTM and CDR2 ANQGSEA. The trim removed 3 bases at V and 1 base at J, leaving 6 bases unmatched. This CDR3 is 14 amino acids long. This CDR3 reads CSVEVAGGSYEQYF. The CDR3 coding sequence is TGCAGCGTTGAGGTGGCAGGGGGTTCCTACGAGCAGTACTTC.

This chain joins TRBV11-2 and TRBJ1-1; 9 nucleotides align to TRBD1. Per germline, CDR1 SGHAT and CDR2 FQNNGV. With V trimmed by 5 bases and J by 0 bases, 10 bases remained unmatched. The CDR3 has 17 amino acids. CDR3 in amino acids: CASSHRYRGRMNTEAFF. The CDR3 DNA sequence: TGTGCCAGCAGCCACCGGTACAGGGGGCGCATGAACACTGAAGCTTTCTTT.

The rearrangement joins TRBV5-1 to TRBJ2-2, with 7 bases aligning to TRBD2. The CDR3 has 16 amino acids. Germline-derived CDR1 and CDR2 are SGHRS and YFSETQ. The V gene end was trimmed by 5 bases and the J gene end by 2 bases; junction bases not matched to a gene: 9. In DNA form, the CDR3 reads TGCGCCAGCAGTCTGGAGAGCGGGGCTAACACCGGGGAGCTGTTTTTT. It yields the protein CASSLESGANTGELFF.

This clone came up once. The V and J genes are TRBV11-2 and TRBJ2-7, with 9 bases lining up with TRBD2. Germline CDR1 SGHAT, CDR2 FQNNGV. J lost 7 bases, V lost 1 base, and 11 bases had no gene match. The CDR3 contains 16 residues. CDR3 sequence reads: CASSLAGGRAGKEQYF. The DNA of the CDR3 is TGTGCCAGCAGCTTAGCGGGCGGGAGGGCCGGGAAAGAGCAGTACTTC.

V usage is TRBV2 and J usage is TRBJ2-2; D is ambiguous. V was pared by 6 bases and J by 2 bases, with 19 bases between. Looked up from germline, CDR1 is SNHLY and CDR2 is FYNNEI. The CDR3 loop spans 17 amino acids. CDR3 bases: TGTGCCAGCAGCCCATCCACCCGATATCTAAACACCGGGGAGCTGTTTTTT. This codes for CASSPSTRYLNTGELFF. Full variable domain (rest looked up from reference TRBV2 and TRBJ2-2): EPEVTQTPSHQVTQMGQEVILRCVPISNHLYFYWYRQILGQKVEFLVSFYNNEISEKSEIFDDQFSVERPDGSNFTLKIRSTKLEDSAMYFCASSPSTRYLNTGELFFGEGSRLTVL.

The rearrangement uses TRBV9 and TRBJ2-7; D remains unclear. Germline V gene lookup returns CDR1 SGDLS and CDR2 YYNGEE. CDR3 length equals 12 residues. Trimming removed 3 bases at V and 3 bases at J, with 7 bases between. In DNA form, the CDR3 reads TGTGCCAGCAGCGCCGGTCTCTACGAGCAGTACTTC. Translating gives CASSAGLYEQYF.

This chain connects TRBV7-6 to TRBJ1-3; TRBD1 aligns across 7 bases. CDR1 is SGHVS and CDR2 is FNYEAQ in the germline V gene. Trimming took 9 bases from V and 0 from J; bases not matched to a gene: 5. CDR3 length: 14 residues. In DNA form, the CDR3 reads TGTGCCAGTGGGGCAGGGGGCTCTGGAAACACCATATATTTT. Its translation is CASGAGGSGNTIYF.

The chain links TRBV15 to TRBJ1-6; tentative D call: TRBD1 (6 bases). Germline lookup yields CDR1 LNHNV and CDR2 YYDKDF (reference sequence). The CDR3 extends over 17 amino acids. Trimming took 0 bases from V and 6 from J, leaving 15 bases between them. The DNA for the CDR3 is TGTGCCACCAGCAGAGACCACGGGGGGCGAAGTAATTCACCCCTCCACTTT. Its protein product is CATSRDHGGRSNSPLHF.

V and J are TRBV5-1 and TRBJ2-5, with 9 bases identical to TRBD1. CDR3 length equals 14 residues. Germline V CDR1 and CDR2: SGHRS, YFSETQ. The junction had 2 bases not matched to a gene; V was cut back by 4 bases and J by 1 base. DNA of the CDR3: TGCGCCAGCAGCGGGACAGGGTTCCAAGAGACCCAGTACTTC. This gives the protein CASSGTGFQETQYF.

This clone appeared a few times. The chain couples TRBV9 to TRBJ2-3; 7 bases align to TRBD2. Germline trimming cut 0 bases from V and 2 bases from J; bases unmatched to any gene: 6. Germline V gene sequence: CDR1 SGDLS, CDR2 YYNGEE. The CDR3 totals 16 residues. The DNA of the CDR3 is TGTGCCAGCAGCGTAGGGGCGGGGGAAAACACAGATACGCAGTATTTT. Translation gives CASSVGAGENTDTQYF. Filled out from reference TRBV9 and TRBJ2-3, the complete variable domain reads DSGVTQTPKHLITATGQRVTLRCSPRSGDLSVYWYQQSLDQGLQFLIQYYNGEERAKGNILERFSAQQFPDLHSELNLSSLELGDSALYFCASSVGAGENTDTQYFGPGTRLTVL.

The rearrangement uses TRBV6-6 and TRBJ1-3; 7 nucleotides line up with TRBD1. Germline-derived CDR1 and CDR2 are MNHNY and SVGAGI (reference sequence). The junction had 2 bases not matched to a gene; V was cut back by 4 bases and J by 2 bases. The CDR3 extends over 14 amino acids. The CDR3 DNA sequence: TGTGCCAGCAGTTCCCAGGGGGCTGGAAACACCATATATTTT. This encodes CASSSQGAGNTIYF.

The gene calls are TRBV28 and TRBJ2-3, with D perhaps TRBD1 (6 bases). The ends were cut back, 6 bases at V and 2 bases at J, with 21 bases in the middle. Germline V gene sequence: CDR1 MDHEN, CDR2 SYDVKM. The CDR3 is 17 amino acids. CDR3 in DNA: TGTGCCAGCAGCAAACCGGGACACCGGGCTCCCACAGATACGCAGTATTTT. Translated: CASSKPGHRAPTDTQYF.

This clone has more than one count but fewer than ten. The CDR3 sequence is CASSINQGGNTEAFF. CDR3 in DNA: TGTGCCAGCAGTATTAATCAGGGGGGGAACACTGAAGCTTTCTTT. V and J are TRBV27 and TRBJ1-1; 7 bases are a match to TRBD1. The V gene's germline CDR1 is MNHEY and CDR2 SMNVEV (reference sequence). The CDR3 totals 15 residues. The V and J ends lost 5 bases and 1 base, in that order; junction bases with no gene match: 7.

This clone was detected only once. The chain uses TRBV29-1 and TRBJ1-2; no clear D. The CDR3 is 13 amino acids. Deletions cut 0 bases from V and 1 base from J, with 6 bases between. CDR1 is SQVTM and CDR2 is ANQGSEA in the germline V gene. The CDR3, as DNA: TGCAGCGTTGAAGACGGGATTAACTATGGCTACACCTTC. Translated, it gives CSVEDGINYGYTF.

This rearrangement joins TRBV7-9 to TRBJ2-1; 7 bases map to TRBD1. CDR3 length: 16 amino acids. Trimming took 5 bases from V and 7 from J; bases not matched to a gene: 14. Looked up from germline, CDR1 is SEHNR and CDR2 is FQNEAQ (reference sequence). The CDR3 coding sequence is TGTGCCAGCAGCCACCGACAGGGTTCCTACGGGAATGAGCAGTTCTTC. Protein product: CASSHRQGSYGNEQFF.

The rearrangement uses TRBV5-1 and TRBJ1-1; unclear D gene. Germline-derived CDR1 and CDR2 are SGHRS and YFSETQ. Deletions cut 5 bases from V and 1 base from J, with 12 bases between. CDR3 length equals 14 residues. The DNA for the CDR3 is TGCGCCAGCAGTCAGTCGCCACAGAACACTGAAGCTTTCTTT. Its protein product is CASSQSPQNTEAFF.

The chain uses TRBV4-1 and TRBJ1-2; a weak D match, TRBD1 (6 bases). V lost 2 bases and J lost 4, with 20 bases in between. The CDR3 spans 17 residues. Looked up from germline, CDR1 is MGHRA and CDR2 is YSYEKL. CDR3 in DNA: TGCGCCAGCAGCCAAACGCCGAGCCCCGGGACAAGCTATGGCTACACCTTC. Its protein is CASSQTPSPGTSYGYTF.

DNA for the CDR3: TGCGCCAGCAGCCAAGATGTGAAGCCCTCCTCTGGCTACACCTTC. This codes for CASSQDVKPSSGYTF. V gene TRBV4-3 combines with J gene TRBJ1-2; D is unclear. V was shortened by 0 bases and J by 7 bases, with 15 bases between the two germline ends. Germline V gives CDR1 LGHNA, CDR2 YSLEER. CDR3 length equals 15 residues.

A remark on this clone: In the same sample, other DNA sequences code for this CDR3. The genes are TRBV7-2 and TRBJ2-3; D call uncertain. The V end lost 5 bases, the J end lost 2 bases, and 5 bases lay between the germline ends. This CDR3 contains 12 residues. CDR1 and CDR2 (germline): SGHTA, FQGNSA. CDR3 coding DNA: TGTGCCAGCAGCCCCTTCACAGATACGCAGTATTTT. Translated: CASSPFTDTQYF.

The chain combines TRBV27 with TRBJ2-2; D gene ambiguous. The CDR3 has 14 amino acids. Looked up from germline, CDR1 is MNHEY and CDR2 is SMNVEV (reference sequence). Trimming removed 5 bases from V and 4 bases from J, with 11 bases in between. CDR3 in DNA: TGTGCCAGCAGTATTGTGGGCAGCACCGGGGAGCTGTTTTTT. It specifies CASSIVGSTGELFF.

The chain carries TRBV27 and TRBJ1-4; D not resolved. The CDR3 runs to 11 residues. V was pared by 4 bases and J by 10 bases, with 7 bases between. The germline V gene encodes CDR1 MNHEY and CDR2 SMNVEV (reference sequence). The CDR3, as DNA: TGTGCCAGCAGTTCCCGGGGAAAACTGTTTTTT. Amino acid sequence: CASSSRGKLFF.